A selection of T cell receptor beta chains follows, all from one sample in a study of cytomegalovirus exposure and HLA in healthy donors. Clones were sequenced by immunoSEQ multiplex PCR, and TCRdb holds only the in-frame ones, with some missing. The sample yields some 130,000 clones, 60% to 80% seen once. Sample: PBMCs. The receptors come from an older woman in good health and CMV-seronegative. CDR3s include the opening cysteine and the closing phenylalanine or tryptophan. Fields, in order: J gene, D gene, clone size, V gene, CDR3 DNA, CDR3 protein. D genes are given only for firm matches. Expanded clones are given a class, and other clones once, few, many or no size at all.

j_call: TRBJ1-4; d_call: -; clone_size: -; v_call: TRBV25-1; cdr3_nt: -; cdr3_aa: CASSDWGLGTMGEKLFF
j_call: TRBJ1-3; d_call: TRBD1; clone_size: -; v_call: TRBV6-1; cdr3_nt: TGTGCCAGCAGTGAAGCGAGGACAGGTTCGGGCTCTGGAAACACCATATATTTT; cdr3_aa: CASSEARTGSGSGNTIYF
j_call: TRBJ2-3; d_call: TRBD1; clone_size: -; v_call: TRBV18; cdr3_nt: TGTGCCAGCTCACCGGTGACAGGGGTGGCAGATACGCAGTATTTT; cdr3_aa: CASSPVTGVADTQYF
j_call: TRBJ2-7; d_call: -; clone_size: -; v_call: TRBV11-2; cdr3_nt: TGTGCCAGCAGCTTAGAGTGGCAGGGTTACGAGCAGTACTTC; cdr3_aa: CASSLEWQGYEQYF
j_call: TRBJ2-2; d_call: TRBD1; clone_size: once; v_call: TRBV6-5; cdr3_nt: TGTGCCAGCAGTTCCCAGGGGGCCGTCACCGGGGAGCTGTTTTTT; cdr3_aa: CASSSQGAVTGELFF
j_call: TRBJ1-2; d_call: -; clone_size: -; v_call: TRBV15; cdr3_nt: TGTGCCACCAGCCCTACGGGGTCTAACTATGGCTACACCTTC; cdr3_aa: CATSPTGSNYGYTF
j_call: TRBJ1-1; d_call: TRBD1; clone_size: -; v_call: TRBV6-5; cdr3_nt: TGTGCCAGCAGTACCCAAGGGACAGGGGGCGGGATCGCTTTCTTT; cdr3_aa: CASSTQGTGGGIAFF
j_call: TRBJ2-1; d_call: TRBD2; clone_size: -; v_call: TRBV7-3; cdr3_nt: TGTGCCAGCAGCAAAACTAGCGGGGGGGCAGGAGAGCAGTTCTTC; cdr3_aa: CASSKTSGGAGEQFF
j_call: TRBJ2-5; d_call: TRBD1; clone_size: -; v_call: TRBV6-5; cdr3_nt: TGTGCCAGCAAACAGGGGGCGAGAGAGACCCAGTACTTC; cdr3_aa: CASKQGARETQYF
j_call: TRBJ2-1; d_call: TRBD2; clone_size: -; v_call: TRBV4-1; cdr3_nt: TGCGCCAGCAGCCAAGTCCCGGGGGGGGCCTACGATGAGCAGTTCTTC; cdr3_aa: CASSQVPGGAYDEQFF
j_call: TRBJ2-1; d_call: -; clone_size: -; v_call: TRBV11-2; cdr3_nt: TGTGCCAGCAGCTTAGCAGTCAGGGGCGTTTTGAGCTCCTACAATGAGCAGTTCTTC; cdr3_aa: CASSLAVRGVLSSYNEQFF
j_call: TRBJ1-4; d_call: TRBD1; clone_size: -; v_call: TRBV7-3; cdr3_nt: TGTGCCAGCAGCGGACACAGGGGCGGTGAAAAACTGTTTTTT; cdr3_aa: CASSGHRGGEKLFF
j_call: TRBJ2-1; d_call: TRBD2; clone_size: -; v_call: TRBV19; cdr3_nt: TGTGCCAGTAGTAAAACTACGGGGGGGTACTACAATGAGCAGTTCTTC; cdr3_aa: CASSKTTGGYYNEQFF
j_call: TRBJ1-2; d_call: -; clone_size: -; v_call: TRBV28; cdr3_nt: TGTGCCAGCAGTCACCGGCGGGCAGGAGGGTACCTATATGGCTACACCTTC; cdr3_aa: CASSHRRAGGYLYGYTF
j_call: TRBJ1-6; d_call: -; clone_size: -; v_call: TRBV7-6; cdr3_nt: TGTGCCAGCAGCTTATCACGGGGGACCAATTCACCCCTCCACTTT; cdr3_aa: CASSLSRGTNSPLHF
j_call: TRBJ2-7; d_call: TRBD1; clone_size: once; v_call: TRBV5-1; cdr3_nt: TGCGCCAGCAGCCCGGGGACAGGGGCCTCCGAGCAGTACTTC; cdr3_aa: CASSPGTGASEQYF
j_call: TRBJ1-1; d_call: -; clone_size: few; v_call: TRBV12-5; cdr3_nt: TGTGCTAGTGGTCCCCCGCGAGGTATGAACACTGAAGCTTTCTTT; cdr3_aa: CASGPPRGMNTEAFF
j_call: TRBJ2-3; d_call: TRBD2; clone_size: few; v_call: TRBV10-3; cdr3_nt: TGTGCCATCAGCGCAAGCGGGACCTCCACAGATACGCAGTATTTT; cdr3_aa: CAISASGTSTDTQYF
j_call: TRBJ2-7; d_call: -; clone_size: -; v_call: TRBV27; cdr3_nt: TGTGCCAGCAGGGACAGACTGCCAGACGAGCAGTACTTC; cdr3_aa: CASRDRLPDEQYF
j_call: TRBJ2-7; d_call: TRBD2; clone_size: -; v_call: TRBV18; cdr3_nt: TGTGCCAGCTCACCTCCGGGACTAGCGGCATCCTACGAGCAGTACTTC; cdr3_aa: CASSPPGLAASYEQYF
j_call: TRBJ2-7; d_call: TRBD1; clone_size: -; v_call: TRBV2; cdr3_nt: TGTGCCAGCAGTGAATCGGGACAGGGGATCGACGAGCAGTACTTC; cdr3_aa: CASSESGQGIDEQYF
j_call: TRBJ2-2; d_call: TRBD2; clone_size: -; v_call: TRBV6-1; cdr3_nt: TGTGCCAGCAGTCCTGGACTAGCAAATACCGGGGAGCTGTTTTTT; cdr3_aa: CASSPGLANTGELFF
j_call: TRBJ2-2; d_call: -; clone_size: -; v_call: TRBV10-1; cdr3_nt: TGCGCCAGCAGTGAGTCGGGAGGAAACACCGGGGAGCTGTTTTTT; cdr3_aa: CASSESGGNTGELFF
j_call: TRBJ1-4; d_call: TRBD1; clone_size: -; v_call: TRBV5-1; cdr3_nt: TGCGCCAGCAGCCCACCGGGACAGGGGCTGAGAAAACTGTTTTTT; cdr3_aa: CASSPPGQGLRKLFF
j_call: TRBJ2-3; d_call: -; clone_size: -; v_call: TRBV15; cdr3_nt: TGTGCCACCAGCAAACTCCCCCGCACAGATACGCAGTATTTT; cdr3_aa: CATSKLPRTDTQYF
j_call: TRBJ2-7; d_call: -; clone_size: few; v_call: TRBV25-1; cdr3_nt: TGTGCCAGCCAGGGGAACTCCTACGAGCAGTACTTC; cdr3_aa: CASQGNSYEQYF
j_call: TRBJ2-2; d_call: -; clone_size: -; v_call: TRBV6-5; cdr3_nt: TGTGCCAGCAGTCCAGGAAGGGGGAACACCGGGGAGCTGTTTTTT; cdr3_aa: CASSPGRGNTGELFF
j_call: TRBJ2-3; d_call: TRBD2; clone_size: -; v_call: TRBV18; cdr3_nt: TGTGCCAGCTCACCATCTAGCGGGAGCATTGTCACAGATACGCAGTATTTT; cdr3_aa: CASSPSSGSIVTDTQYF
j_call: TRBJ2-1; d_call: TRBD2; clone_size: -; v_call: TRBV7-9; cdr3_nt: TGTTCCAGCAGCTTAGGGACTAGCGGGAGCTGGGATGAGCAGTTCTTC; cdr3_aa: CSSSLGTSGSWDEQFF
j_call: TRBJ2-4; d_call: -; clone_size: -; v_call: TRBV20-1; cdr3_nt: TGCAGTGCGGCGCGGGACATTCAGTACTTC; cdr3_aa: CSAARDIQYF
j_call: TRBJ2-3; d_call: TRBD2; clone_size: -; v_call: TRBV7-6; cdr3_nt: TGTGCCAGCAGCTTTGTAGCGGGGATGGCAGATACGCAGTATTTT; cdr3_aa: CASSFVAGMADTQYF
j_call: TRBJ2-2; d_call: TRBD2; clone_size: -; v_call: TRBV28; cdr3_nt: TGTGCCAGCAGAAGACTAGCGGGGGTTAACACCGGGGAGCTGTTTTTT; cdr3_aa: CASRRLAGVNTGELFF
j_call: TRBJ1-1; d_call: -; clone_size: -; v_call: TRBV5-1; cdr3_nt: TGCGCCAGCAGCTTGGACGCGCCAGGGAACACTGAAGCTTTCTTT; cdr3_aa: CASSLDAPGNTEAFF
j_call: TRBJ2-7; d_call: -; clone_size: -; v_call: TRBV28; cdr3_nt: TGTGCCAGCAGTTTTGTTGCCAGGGTCAACGAGCAGTACTTC; cdr3_aa: CASSFVARVNEQYF
j_call: TRBJ2-3; d_call: TRBD2; clone_size: -; v_call: TRBV5-4; cdr3_nt: TGTGCCAGCGGAGTTACTAGCGGGGGACCAGATACGCAGTATTTT; cdr3_aa: CASGVTSGGPDTQYF
j_call: TRBJ1-2; d_call: TRBD1; clone_size: once; v_call: TRBV7-2; cdr3_nt: TGTGCCAGCAGCTTTGGTTCGGGGACAGTAGGTGGCTACACCTTC; cdr3_aa: CASSFGSGTVGGYTF
j_call: TRBJ1-1; d_call: TRBD1; clone_size: -; v_call: TRBV6-5; cdr3_nt: TGTGCCAGCACCGACCGGACAGGCCCTCCAGAAGCTTTCTTT; cdr3_aa: CASTDRTGPPEAFF
j_call: TRBJ1-1; d_call: -; clone_size: few; v_call: TRBV2; cdr3_nt: TGTGCCAGCAGTCGAGACACCAGGAACACTGAAGCTTTCTTT; cdr3_aa: CASSRDTRNTEAFF
j_call: TRBJ2-4; d_call: TRBD2; clone_size: -; v_call: TRBV19; cdr3_nt: TGTGCCAGTAGTATACGCCAGGCTAGCGGGGGGGCCGTGTCCAAAAACATTCAGTACTTC; cdr3_aa: CASSIRQASGGAVSKNIQYF
j_call: TRBJ2-1; d_call: TRBD1; clone_size: -; v_call: TRBV5-1; cdr3_nt: TGCGCCAGCAGACCTGGGACAGGGGCCGGGTATACCTACAATGAGCAGTTCTTC; cdr3_aa: CASRPGTGAGYTYNEQFF
j_call: TRBJ2-2; d_call: TRBD2; clone_size: -; v_call: TRBV9; cdr3_nt: TGTGCCAGCAGCGGACGACTAGCGGGAGGGCCTGCCGGGGAGCTGTTTTTT; cdr3_aa: CASSGRLAGGPAGELFF
j_call: TRBJ2-3; d_call: -; clone_size: few; v_call: TRBV7-3; cdr3_nt: TGTGCCAGCAGCTTTGGAGGAGAGGCAAATACGCAGTATTTT; cdr3_aa: CASSFGGEANTQYF
j_call: TRBJ1-4; d_call: -; clone_size: -; v_call: TRBV6-1; cdr3_nt: TGTGCCAGCCCCGGGCTGGGGGCGTATGAAAAACTGTTTTTT; cdr3_aa: CASPGLGAYEKLFF
j_call: TRBJ2-2; d_call: -; clone_size: -; v_call: TRBV7-6; cdr3_nt: TGTGCCAGCAGCTTAAGGGGACTCACCGGCACCGGGGAGCTGTTTTTT; cdr3_aa: CASSLRGLTGTGELFF
j_call: TRBJ2-7; d_call: -; clone_size: -; v_call: TRBV6-5; cdr3_nt: TGTGCCAGCAGATCACCGACAGGAAACTACGAGCAGTACTTC; cdr3_aa: CASRSPTGNYEQYF
j_call: TRBJ2-2; d_call: -; clone_size: -; v_call: TRBV10-2; cdr3_nt: TGCGCCAGCAGTGAAGCTGTGCCCGGGGAGCTGTTTTTT; cdr3_aa: CASSEAVPGELFF
j_call: TRBJ1-3; d_call: -; clone_size: -; v_call: TRBV18; cdr3_nt: TGTGCCAGCTCACCACCTGGGAGGACACAAAACACCATATATTTT; cdr3_aa: CASSPPGRTQNTIYF
j_call: TRBJ1-5; d_call: -; clone_size: once; v_call: TRBV5-6; cdr3_nt: TGTGCCAGCAGCTTGTATCAGTACAATCAGCCCCAGCATTTT; cdr3_aa: CASSLYQYNQPQHF
j_call: TRBJ1-6; d_call: TRBD1; clone_size: -; v_call: TRBV30; cdr3_nt: TGTGCCTGGAGGCAAGTTGCCTCGGGGACAGGGGGTGGAGTCCTCAATAATTCACCCCTCCACTTT; cdr3_aa: CAWRQVASGTGGGVLNNSPLHF
j_call: TRBJ2-4; d_call: TRBD1; clone_size: -; v_call: TRBV19; cdr3_nt: TGTGCCAGTAGTCCCCCCCCGACAGGGGCCGAAGCCAAAAACATTCAGTACTTC; cdr3_aa: CASSPPPTGAEAKNIQYF
j_call: TRBJ1-2; d_call: TRBD1; clone_size: -; v_call: TRBV19; cdr3_nt: TGTGCCAGTCAAGAAACCGGGACCTGGGGACAGGGGGCCGGCTACACCTTC; cdr3_aa: CASQETGTWGQGAGYTF
j_call: TRBJ1-2; d_call: -; clone_size: -; v_call: TRBV19; cdr3_nt: TGTGCCAGTAGTATAGGGGGCCCGGCCCCCTATGGCTACACCTTC; cdr3_aa: CASSIGGPAPYGYTF
j_call: TRBJ2-3; d_call: TRBD2; clone_size: -; v_call: TRBV5-1; cdr3_nt: TGCGCCAGCAGCTCTGCGACTAGCGTTGGGCCAGATACGCAGTATTTT; cdr3_aa: CASSSATSVGPDTQYF
j_call: TRBJ2-7; d_call: -; clone_size: -; v_call: TRBV11-3; cdr3_nt: TGTGCCAGCAGCTTCGGAGGGGATGACGTCGAGCAGTACTTC; cdr3_aa: CASSFGGDDVEQYF
j_call: TRBJ1-6; d_call: -; clone_size: -; v_call: TRBV10-3; cdr3_nt: TGTGCCATCAGTGACCAGTATAATTCACCCCTCCACTTT; cdr3_aa: CAISDQYNSPLHF
j_call: TRBJ2-3; d_call: -; clone_size: -; v_call: TRBV6-7; cdr3_nt: TGTGCCAGCAGTTACTCGTGGCAGGGCTGGACAGATACGCAGTATTTT; cdr3_aa: CASSYSWQGWTDTQYF
j_call: TRBJ2-5; d_call: TRBD2; clone_size: -; v_call: TRBV30; cdr3_nt: TGTGCCTGGGGGGGACTAGCGGGACTTTTAGAGACCCAGTACTTC; cdr3_aa: CAWGGLAGLLETQYF
j_call: TRBJ1-1; d_call: TRBD1; clone_size: -; v_call: TRBV29-1; cdr3_nt: TGCAGCGTTGAAGAGGTGTTAGGGGGCTCGAACACTGAAGCTTTCTTT; cdr3_aa: CSVEEVLGGSNTEAFF
j_call: TRBJ2-1; d_call: -; clone_size: -; v_call: TRBV6-5; cdr3_nt: TGTGCCAGCAGTTCCACAGGAACCCCCCTGATCAATGAGCAGTTCTTC; cdr3_aa: CASSSTGTPLINEQFF